The TCR beta chain under discussion was sequenced for a study of cytomegalovirus exposure and HLA in healthy donors. Findings and caveats of the study: Serostatus for CMV was the only available immune exposure information.

To note about this clone: Its antigen is still unknown.

V lost 10 bases to trimming and J lost 1 base, with 14 bases between them. The CDR3 has 13 amino acids. The germline V gene encodes CDR1 MGHDK and CDR2 SYGVNS. The PCR employed 60 Vbeta primers together with 13 Jbeta primers. Produced via immunoSEQ multiplex PCR; TCRdb's table is partial and in-frame only. Seen here are approximately 100,000 clones, about three quarters observed once, and the top ten hold 10% to 15%. The sequencing input was PBMCs. The sequence derives from a woman in her thirties or forties in good health and CMV-seropositive. The chain links TRBV25-1 to TRBJ2-7, with D tentatively TRBD1 (5 bases). The CDR3 region is CATQGESSYEQYF. CDR3 sequence (DNA): TGTGCCACCCAGGGCGAGTCTTCCTACGAGCAGTACTTC.